These 5 T cell receptor beta chains were sequenced from one sample in a study of T cells in Graves' hyperthyroidism and ophthalmopathy. Amplified TCR beta CDR3 regions derived from RNA transcripts. A first-round RT-PCR of the TCR CDR3 used the HTBI primer set. TCRdb recomputed calls from the multiplex PCR reads with MiXCR, one row per CDR3 protein. The sample records about 350,000 distinct CDR3 sequences, over 11% being singletons. The source material was blood. The receptors here all came from a woman aged 25-40 years with Graves' hyperthyroidism.

The chain links TRBV20-1 to TRBJ2-1, with 8 positions matching TRBD2. This CDR3 is built from 18 residues. J was trimmed by 0 bases and V by 3 bases; bases with no gene match: 13. The germline V gene has CDR1 DFQATT and CDR2 SNEGSKA (reference sequence). The CDR3 protein is CSASTGTRRFSSYNEQFF. In DNA form, the CDR3 reads TGCAGTGCTAGCACCGGGACTAGAAGGTTTAGCTCCTACAATGAGCAGTTCTTC.

Ten or more counts support this clonotype. The chain recombines TRBV2 with TRBJ2-7; possibly TRBD2 for D (6 bases). Germline V gene sequence: CDR1 SNHLY, CDR2 FYNNEI. The CDR3 sequence is 15 residues long. The V and J ends lost 6 bases and 4 bases respectively, with 19 bases between them. CDR3 bases: TGTGCCAGCAGGGAACTTCCGGGACTTTTATACGAGCAGTACTTC. This codes for CASRELPGLLYEQYF.

This clonotype was recorded many times. V is TRBV6-2 or TRBV6-3 and J is TRBJ2-1, with TRBD2 matching over 8 bases. Germline V gene data show CDR1 as MNHEY and CDR2 as SVGEGT. The CDR3 spans 14 residues. V trimming: 5 bases; J trimming: 8 bases; junction bases outside the gene matches: 8. CDR3 sequence (DNA): TGTGCCAGCAGTCTTAGCGGGGATATCGATGAGCAGTTCTTC. Its translation is CASSLSGDIDEQFF.

This clonotype was found many times. CDR3 in amino acids: CASSWRDTEAFF. CDR3 coding DNA: TGTGCCAGCAGTTGGAGGGACACTGAAGCTTTCTTT. The chain has TRBV28 and TRBJ1-1; no clear D. The V end lost 4 bases, the J end lost 3 bases, and 6 bases lay between the germline ends. This CDR3 region has 12 residues. Germline CDR1 and CDR2: MDHEN and SYDVKM.

The chain joins TRBV7-2 to TRBJ2-3, with D maybe TRBD2 (6 bases). CDR1 and CDR2 (germline): SGHTA, FQGNSA. The CDR3 runs to 13 residues. V lost 3 bases, J lost 7 bases, and 11 bases lay in between. CDR3 nucleotide sequence: TGTGCCAGCAGCTTTCGGGAGCCAAATACGCAGTATTTT. Translation gives CASSFREPNTQYF. Combining the CDR3 with reference TRBV7-2 and TRBJ2-3 gives the whole variable domain GAGVSQSPSNKVTEKGKDVELRCDPISGHTALYWYRQSLGQGLEFLIYFQGNSAPDKSGLPSDRFSAERTGGSVSTLTIQRTQQEDSAVYLCASSFREPNTQYFGPGTRLTVL.